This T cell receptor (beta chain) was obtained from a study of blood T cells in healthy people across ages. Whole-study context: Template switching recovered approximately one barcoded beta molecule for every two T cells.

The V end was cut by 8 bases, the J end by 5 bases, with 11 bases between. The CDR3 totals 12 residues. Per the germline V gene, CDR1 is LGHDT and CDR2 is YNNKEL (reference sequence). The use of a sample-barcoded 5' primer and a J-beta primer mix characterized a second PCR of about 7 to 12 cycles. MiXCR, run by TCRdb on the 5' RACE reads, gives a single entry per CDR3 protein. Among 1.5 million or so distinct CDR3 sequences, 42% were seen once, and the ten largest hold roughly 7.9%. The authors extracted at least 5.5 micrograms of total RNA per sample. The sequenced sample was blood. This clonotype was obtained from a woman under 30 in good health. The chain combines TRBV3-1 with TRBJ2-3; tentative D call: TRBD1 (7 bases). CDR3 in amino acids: CASYRGGDTQYF. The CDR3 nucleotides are TGTGCCAGCTACAGGGGAGGAGATACGCAGTATTTT.